These T cell receptor beta chains were read from a single sample in a study of blood T cell repertoires in COVID-19. The table came from immunoSEQ multiplex PCR; TCRdb's copy has only in-frame clones and leaves some out. The sample includes a few hundred thousand clones, 87% of them seen just once. Source material: PBMCs or T cells enriched from blood (not recorded which). The receptors were sampled from a man between 25 and 39 years old who had recovered from COVID-19. The CDR3 runs from the conserved cysteine through the conserved F or W. A D gene is named only where the DNA matches it firmly. Where a row states a size, it is once, few, many or the class of an expanded clone; other rows omit it.

J	size	V	D	CDR3	DNA
TRBJ1-2	.	TRBV6-2/TRBV6-3	.	CASSYEDGYTF	TGTGCCAGCAGTTACGAGGATGGCTACACCTTC
TRBJ2-7	.	TRBV5-1	.	CASSFAGLDSSYEQYF	TGCGCCAGCAGCTTCGCGGGGCTTGATTCCTCCTACGAGCAGTACTTC
TRBJ2-6	.	TRBV6-4	TRBD2	CASSDNAGGAANVLTF	TGTGCCAGCAGTGACAATGCGGGGGGCGCAGCCAACGTCCTGACTTTC
TRBJ2-3	.	TRBV7-2	.	CASSFPPTDTQYF	TGTGCCAGCAGCTTTCCCCCTACAGATACGCAGTATTTT
TRBJ1-3	.	TRBV15	.	CATSRPGGGQASGNTIYF	TGTGCCACCAGCAGGCCTGGGGGGGGTCAAGCCTCTGGAAACACCATATATTTT
TRBJ1-6	.	TRBV6-5	TRBD1	CASTLNRGLSPLHF	TGTGCCAGCACCCTAAACAGGGGGCTTTCACCCCTCCACTTT
TRBJ1-1	.	TRBV3-1/TRBV3-2	.	CASSQELGDSEAFF	TGTGCCAGCAGCCAAGAATTAGGTGACAGCGAAGCTTTCTTT
TRBJ2-2	.	TRBV6-5	.	CASRYGQMNTGELFF	TGTGCCAGCAGATACGGACAGATGAACACCGGGGAGCTGTTTTTT
TRBJ1-3	.	TRBV5-4	.	CASSEHENTIYF	TGTGCCAGCAGCGAACACGAAAACACCATATATTTT
TRBJ2-1	.	TRBV3-1/TRBV3-2	.	CASSSGLSSYNEQFF	TGTGCCAGCAGTTCCGGACTAAGCTCCTACAATGAGCAGTTCTTC
TRBJ1-2	.	TRBV11-2	.	CASSLLLGDTANYGYTF	TGTGCCAGCAGCTTATTGCTTGGGGACACCGCTAACTATGGCTACACCTTC
TRBJ2-7	.	TRBV5-6	TRBD1	CASSFGTEAYEQYF	TGTGCCAGCAGCTTCGGGACAGAGGCCTACGAGCAGTACTTC
TRBJ2-1	once	TRBV7-3	TRBD2	CASSSGLAGLNEQFF	TGTGCCAGCAGCTCGGGACTAGCGGGCCTCAATGAGCAGTTCTTC
TRBJ1-1	.	TRBV6-2/TRBV6-3	TRBD1	CASSWGQSHTEAFF	TGTGCCAGCAGTTGGGGACAGTCGCACACTGAAGCTTTCTTT
TRBJ1-4	.	TRBV2	.	CASSERGGKLFF	TGTGCCAGCAGTGAACGGGGAGGAAAACTGTTTTTT
TRBJ2-3	.	TRBV29-1	.	CSVVRQTSTDTQYF	TGCAGCGTTGTAAGGCAGACTAGCACAGATACGCAGTATTTT
TRBJ1-6	.	TRBV27	.	CASSLGAGIGSPLHF	TGTGCCAGCAGTTTAGGTGCGGGGATTGGGTCACCCCTCCACTTT
TRBJ1-4	.	TRBV4-3	TRBD1	CASSQRDSEKLFF	TGCGCCAGCAGCCAGCGGGACAGTGAAAAACTGTTTTTT
TRBJ2-7	.	TRBV5-4	.	CASSLQDSYEQYF	TGTGCCAGCAGCTTACAGGACTCCTACGAGCAGTACTTC
TRBJ2-3	.	TRBV5-4	.	CASSSQGTDTQYF	TGTGCCAGCAGCTCCCAGGGCACAGATACGCAGTATTTT
TRBJ2-2	.	TRBV6-5	TRBD2	CASSRLANGELFF	TGTGCCAGCAGTCGACTAGCTAACGGGGAGCTGTTTTTT
TRBJ2-1	.	TRBV11-2	TRBD1	CASRPAGTDYNEQFF	TGTGCCAGCAGACCAGCCGGGACAGACTACAATGAGCAGTTCTTC
TRBJ1-3	.	TRBV27	.	CASSFGGAGNTIYF	TGTGCCAGCAGTTTCGGAGGGGCAGGAAACACCATATATTTT
TRBJ1-1	.	TRBV20-1	TRBD1	CSASPDRGMNTEAFF	TGCAGTGCTAGTCCAGACAGGGGAATGAACACTGAAGCTTTCTTT
TRBJ2-5	.	TRBV5-4	.	CASSLVWGSVGQGETQYF	TGTGCCAGCAGCTTGGTGTGGGGTAGTGTTGGGCAGGGAGAGACCCAGTACTTC
TRBJ2-1	.	TRBV6-2/TRBV6-3	.	CASSMGPRVLEFF	TGTGCCAGCAGTATGGGGCCTAGAGTTTTGGAGTTCTTC
TRBJ1-2	.	TRBV9	TRBD1	CASSVERDRTYGYTF	TGTGCCAGCAGCGTAGAGAGGGACAGGACCTATGGCTACACCTTC
TRBJ2-3	.	TRBV5-1	.	CASSLDGGSTDTQYF	TGCGCCAGCAGCTTGGACGGGGGTTCCACAGATACGCAGTATTTT
TRBJ1-1	once	TRBV7-3	.	CASSRDSNTEAFF	TGTGCCAGCAGCCGCGACAGTAACACTGAAGCTTTCTTT
TRBJ1-6	.	TRBV7-9	TRBD1	CASSPKGTGDSPLHF	TGTGCCAGCAGCCCAAAAGGGACAGGTGATTCACCCCTCCACTTT
TRBJ2-7	once	TRBV9	.	CASSVAGESYEQYF	TGTGCCAGCAGCGTAGCAGGGGAGAGCTACGAGCAGTACTTC
TRBJ1-1	few	TRBV6-5	.	CASSSSSIGTEAFF	TGTGCCAGCAGTAGTAGTAGTATTGGCACTGAAGCTTTCTTT
TRBJ1-1	few	TRBV5-1	TRBD1	CASSLTGTGVKTEAFF	TGCGCCAGCAGCTTAACCGGGACAGGGGTTAAAACTGAAGCTTTCTTT
TRBJ2-1	.	TRBV14	TRBD2	CASSRLAGNNEQFF	TGTGCCAGCAGCCGCTTAGCGGGGAACAATGAGCAGTTCTTC
TRBJ1-5	.	TRBV11-2	.	CASSLAQDQPQHF	TGTGCCAGCAGCTTAGCCCAGGATCAGCCCCAGCATTTT
TRBJ1-4	.	TRBV30	.	CAWRVDGTNEKLFF	TGTGCCTGGAGGGTAGATGGAACTAATGAAAAACTGTTTTTT
TRBJ1-5	.	TRBV27	TRBD1	CASSSQGGGQPQHF	TGTGCCAGCAGTTCACAGGGGGGCGGGCAGCCCCAGCATTTT
TRBJ2-7	.	TRBV23-1	.	CASLLPEGLEQYF	TGCGCCAGCCTCCTCCCAGAGGGTTTAGAGCAGTACTTC
TRBJ2-1	.	TRBV2	.	CARRSTANEQFF	TGTGCCAGGCGCAGCACAGCCAATGAGCAGTTCTTC
TRBJ2-7	.	TRBV12-5	.	CASGLVTTVVYEQYF	TGTGCTAGTGGTTTGGTCACGACAGTCGTCTACGAGCAGTACTTC
TRBJ1-3	few	TRBV6-5	.	CASSSRQDLSGNTIYF	TGTGCCAGCAGTTCGCGACAAGACCTCTCTGGAAACACCATATATTTT
TRBJ1-5	.	TRBV19	TRBD1	CASSIRDRFNQPQHF	TGTGCCAGTAGTATACGGGACAGATTTAATCAGCCCCAGCATTTT
TRBJ2-1	.	TRBV5-1	.	CASSILTWGDNEQFF	TGCGCCAGCAGCATCCTGACCTGGGGGGACAATGAGCAGTTCTTC
TRBJ1-2	once	TRBV18	.	CASSPPGRGYGYTF	TGTGCCAGCTCACCACCCGGCAGGGGCTATGGCTACACCTTC
TRBJ2-2	.	TRBV24-1	.	CATSESQGSGELFF	TGTGCCACCAGTGAATCACAGGGATCCGGGGAGCTGTTTTTT
TRBJ2-7	.	TRBV4-1	TRBD1	CASSQEGWTGFNEQYF	TGCGCCAGCAGCCAAGAGGGGTGGACAGGGTTCAACGAGCAGTACTTC
TRBJ2-7	.	TRBV7-6	TRBD1	CASSPTGTGQYEQYF	TGTGCCAGCAGTCCCACCGGGACAGGACAATACGAGCAGTACTTC
TRBJ1-3	.	TRBV14	.	CASSQGSGSGNTIYF	TGTGCCAGCAGCCAAGGTTCAGGCTCTGGAAACACCATATATTTT
TRBJ1-3	.	TRBV6-5	.	CATDRSPSSGNTIYF	TGTGCCACTGACAGGTCCCCTAGCTCTGGAAACACCATATATTTT
TRBJ1-1	.	TRBV24-1	TRBD1	CATSDGRTGEVTTEAFF	TGTGCCACCAGTGATGGGCGGACAGGGGAGGTTACCACTGAAGCTTTCTTT